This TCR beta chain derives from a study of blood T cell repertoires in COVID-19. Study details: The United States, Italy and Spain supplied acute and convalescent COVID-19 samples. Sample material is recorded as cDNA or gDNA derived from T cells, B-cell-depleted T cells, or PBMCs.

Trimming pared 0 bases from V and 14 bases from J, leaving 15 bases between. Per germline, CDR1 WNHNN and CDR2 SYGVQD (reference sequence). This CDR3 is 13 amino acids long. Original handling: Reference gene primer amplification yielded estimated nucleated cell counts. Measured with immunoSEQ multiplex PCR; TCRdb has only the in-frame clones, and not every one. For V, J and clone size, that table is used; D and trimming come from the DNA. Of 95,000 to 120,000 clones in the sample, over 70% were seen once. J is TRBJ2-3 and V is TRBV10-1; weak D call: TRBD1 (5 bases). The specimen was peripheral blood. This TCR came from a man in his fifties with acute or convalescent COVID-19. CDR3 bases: TGCGCCAGCAGTGAGTCCCATCAAGGGGCCCTGTATTTT. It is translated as CASSESHQGALYF.